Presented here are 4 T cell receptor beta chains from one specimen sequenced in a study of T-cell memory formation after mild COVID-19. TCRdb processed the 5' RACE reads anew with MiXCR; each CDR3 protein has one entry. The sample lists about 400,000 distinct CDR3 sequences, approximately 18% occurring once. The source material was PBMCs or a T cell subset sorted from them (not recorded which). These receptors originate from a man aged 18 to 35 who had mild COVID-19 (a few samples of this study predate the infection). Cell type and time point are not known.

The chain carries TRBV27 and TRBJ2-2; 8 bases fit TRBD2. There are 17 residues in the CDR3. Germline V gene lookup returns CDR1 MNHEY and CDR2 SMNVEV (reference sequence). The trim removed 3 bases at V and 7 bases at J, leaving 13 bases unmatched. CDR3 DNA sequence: TGTGCCAGCAGTTTCCCCCGCGCGGGGGGCGCAGGCGGGGAGCTGTTTTTT. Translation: CASSFPRAGGAGGELFF.

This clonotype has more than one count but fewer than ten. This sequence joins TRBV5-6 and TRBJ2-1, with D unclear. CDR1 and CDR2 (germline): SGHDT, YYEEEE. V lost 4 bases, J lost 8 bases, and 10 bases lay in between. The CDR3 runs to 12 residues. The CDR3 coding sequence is TGTGCCAGCAGCCGCAGTGGCGATGAGCAGTTCTTC. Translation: CASSRSGDEQFF.

CDR3 coding DNA: TGTGCCACCAGCTCGTGGGGGCGCGAAAACTACGAGCAGTACGTC. Its protein product is CATSSWGRENYEQYV. The V and J genes are TRBV15 and TRBJ2-7, with a weak D call TRBD1 (6 bases). The V and J ends lost 5 bases and 3 bases respectively, with 17 bases between them. From germline, CDR1 is LNHNV and CDR2 YYDKDF (reference sequence). CDR3 length: 15 amino acids.

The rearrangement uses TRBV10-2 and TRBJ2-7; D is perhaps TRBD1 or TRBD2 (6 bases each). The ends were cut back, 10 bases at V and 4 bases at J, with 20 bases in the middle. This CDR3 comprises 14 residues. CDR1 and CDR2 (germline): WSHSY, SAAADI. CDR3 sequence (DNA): TGCGCCACCCTCCCAACCGGGGGCGAATACGAGCAGTACTTC. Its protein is CATLPTGGEYEQYF.